This TCR beta chain was sequenced during a study of blood T cell repertoires in COVID-19. Per the germline V gene, CDR1 is DFQATT and CDR2 is SNEGSKA (reference sequence). Trimming cost V 5 bases and J 10 bases, with 12 bases left between them. The CDR3 runs to 11 residues. TCRdb keeps only in-frame clones here, not all; method: immunoSEQ multiplex PCR. The data show under 75,000 clones, almost 90% seen once. The source of this sequence is a woman older than 75 with active COVID-19. The gene calls are TRBV20-1 and TRBJ1-5, with a weak D call TRBD1 (5 bases). Input material: peripheral blood. CDR3 sequence: CSAGITGPQHF. DNA of the CDR3: TGCAGTGCTGGGATTACAGGACCCCAGCATTTT.